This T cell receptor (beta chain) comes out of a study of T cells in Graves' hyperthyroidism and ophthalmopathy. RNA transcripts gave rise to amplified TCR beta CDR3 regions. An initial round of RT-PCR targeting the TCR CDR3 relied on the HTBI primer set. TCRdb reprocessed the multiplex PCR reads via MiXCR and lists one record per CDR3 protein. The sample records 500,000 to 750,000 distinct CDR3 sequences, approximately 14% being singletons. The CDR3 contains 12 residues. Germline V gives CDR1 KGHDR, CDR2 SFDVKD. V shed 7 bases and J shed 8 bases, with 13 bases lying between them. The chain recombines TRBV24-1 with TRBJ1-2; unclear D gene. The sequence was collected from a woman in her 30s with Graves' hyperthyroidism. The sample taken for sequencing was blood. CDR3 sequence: CATSSEGGGYTF. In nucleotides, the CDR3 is TGTGCCACCAGCTCGGAAGGCGGAGGCTACACCTTC.